These T cell receptor beta chains were read from a single sample in a study of vaccination effects on CD4 cells after COVID-19. Which antigens these TCRs recognize remains unknown. Clones were read by immunoSEQ multiplex PCR, and TCRdb kept only the in-frame ones, dropping some. Altogether approximately 45,000 clones are present, 70% to 75% being singletons, with the ten largest covering roughly 8.8%. The input for sequencing was CD4+ T cells from PBMCs cultured without peptide, taken before COVID-19 vaccination. These receptors came from a human donor who had a prior SARS-CoV-2 infection. CDR3s include the opening cysteine and the closing phenylalanine or tryptophan. Each record gives: J gene, D gene, clone size, V gene, CDR3 DNA, CDR3 protein. D genes are given only for firm matches. Only part of the rows carry a size: once, few, many, or a class if the clone is expanded.

TRBJ1-5 | - | once | TRBV2 | TGTGCCAGCAGTGAACAGGGCTTCAATCAGCCCCAGCATTTT | CASSEQGFNQPQHF
TRBJ1-1 | - | - | TRBV11-1 | TGTGCCAGCAGCTTAGCACAGCCCAACACTGAAGCTTTCTTT | CASSLAQPNTEAFF
TRBJ1-2 | - | few | TRBV5-4 | TGTGCCAGCAGCTTGGTACAGGAAGGCTACACCTTC | CASSLVQEGYTF
TRBJ2-1 | - | - | TRBV7-3 | TGTGCCAGCAGCAACGGCAACCCAAGACTAGGGGTCCCCTACAATGAGCAGTTCTTC | CASSNGNPRLGVPYNEQFF
TRBJ2-1 | - | - | TRBV6-2/TRBV6-3 | TGTGCCAGCAGTTACTCGAAGGGCGGGATATCAAATGAGCAGTTCTTC | CASSYSKGGISNEQFF
TRBJ1-5 | - | - | TRBV6-5 | TGTGCCAGCAGTTACGGGGGGGATAGCAATCAGCCCCAGCATTTT | CASSYGGDSNQPQHF
TRBJ2-2 | TRBD1 | - | TRBV9 | TGTGCCAGCAGCGGAGGGGTAGGGACAGCGAACACCGGGGAGCTGTTTTTT | CASSGGVGTANTGELFF
TRBJ2-7 | TRBD1 | - | TRBV4-2 | TGTGCCAGCAGCCTAGGGACAGGAATCTACGAGCAGTACTTC | CASSLGTGIYEQYF
TRBJ2-7 | TRBD2 | once | TRBV5-1 | TGCGCCAGCAGCTTGGGAGCGGGAGGGACGGGGGAGCAGTACTTC | CASSLGAGGTGEQYF
TRBJ2-7 | - | - | TRBV2 | TGTGCCAGAAAAAACACGGCTTCCTACGAGCAGTACTTC | CARKNTASYEQYF
TRBJ1-5 | TRBD1 | - | TRBV7-2 | TGTGCCAGCAGCAGACAGGGACCGGGGAGCAATCAGCCCCAGCATTTT | CASSRQGPGSNQPQHF
TRBJ2-7 | - | - | TRBV6-5 | TGTGCCAGCAGTTACTCGATGAACTACGAGCAGTACTTC | CASSYSMNYEQYF
TRBJ1-1 | - | - | TRBV10-3 | TGTGCCATCCGTTTGTCAGCCATGAACACTGAAGCTTTCTTT | CAIRLSAMNTEAFF
TRBJ2-1 | - | - | TRBV24-1 | TGTGCCACCAGTGATCCATCAGCGTTCTTCAGGAATGAGCAGTTCTTC | CATSDPSAFFRNEQFF
TRBJ2-7 | - | - | TRBV27 | TGTGCCAGCAGTTTCCGTCGGGGTGAGCAGTACTTC | CASSFRRGEQYF
TRBJ2-3 | TRBD1 | few | TRBV6-2/TRBV6-3 | TGTGCCAGCAGTTATAAATCAGGGGGCGACGGCACAGATACGCAGTATTTT | CASSYKSGGDGTDTQYF
TRBJ1-3 | - | - | TRBV11-3 | TGTGCCAGCAGCTTACATACACTGTCTGGAAACACCATATATTTT | CASSLHTLSGNTIYF
TRBJ1-1 | - | medium-sized | TRBV5-4 | TGTGCCAGCATATGGAACACTGAAGCTTTCTTT | CASIWNTEAFF
TRBJ1-1 | TRBD1 | - | TRBV7-6 | TGTGCCAGCAGCTTAGGCGGACAGGGATACATGAACACTGAAGCTTTCTTT | CASSLGGQGYMNTEAFF
TRBJ2-1 | TRBD2 | - | TRBV9 | TGTGCCAGCAGCGTAGCAGTAAGCGGGAGCTCCTACAATGAGCAGTTCTTC | CASSVAVSGSSYNEQFF
TRBJ1-5 | - | - | TRBV5-8 | TGTGCCAGCAGCTTTTTCGGACGGGAAGATCAGCCCCAGCATTTT | CASSFFGREDQPQHF
TRBJ1-5 | TRBD1 | - | TRBV7-2 | TGTGCCAGCAGTTCGGGACAGGGCACTCAGCCCCAGCATTTT | CASSSGQGTQPQHF
TRBJ2-7 | - | - | TRBV3-1/TRBV3-2 | TGTGCCAGCAGTTTACAGGGAACCTTCGGCGAGCAGTACTTC | CASSLQGTFGEQYF
TRBJ2-7 | - | - | TRBV18 | TGTGCCAGCTCCGACAGGTGGAGCTCCTACGAGCAGTACTTC | CASSDRWSSYEQYF
TRBJ2-1 | TRBD2 | few | TRBV19 | TGTGCCAGTAGTAAAACTAGCGGGGAATACAATGAGCAGTTCTTC | CASSKTSGEYNEQFF
TRBJ1-2 | - | - | TRBV2 | TGTGCCAGCAGTGAAGAGCCCAGGGCAAACTATGGCTACACCTTC | CASSEEPRANYGYTF
TRBJ2-4 | - | few | TRBV5-4 | TGTGCCAGCAGCTTCATGGGGCAGAGAAACATTCAGTACTTC | CASSFMGQRNIQYF
TRBJ2-2 | - | - | TRBV27 | TGTGCCAGCAGCGGACACCACGGGGAGCTGTTTTTT | CASSGHHGELFF
TRBJ1-5 | TRBD1 | - | TRBV2 | TGTGCCAGTGGGGACAGGGGGGGAGATAGCAATCAGCCCCAGCATTTT | CASGDRGGDSNQPQHF
TRBJ1-2 | TRBD1 | - | TRBV9 | TGTGCCAGCAGCGAGGCCCAGGGGGCTCACTATGGCTACACCTTC | CASSEAQGAHYGYTF
TRBJ2-1 | TRBD2 | large | TRBV6-5 | TGTGCCAGCAGTTACTATTCCGGGACTAATTACAATGAGCAGTTCTTC | CASSYYSGTNYNEQFF
TRBJ2-7 | TRBD2 | - | TRBV12-5 | TGTGCTAGTGGTTTGACTAGCGGGAGGGCCACCGAGCAGTACTTC | CASGLTSGRATEQYF
TRBJ2-2 | TRBD2 | - | TRBV7-3 | TGTGCCAGCAGCTTAACGCGGGAGGCGACCGGGGAGCTGTTTTTT | CASSLTREATGELFF
TRBJ1-5 | - | - | TRBV11-3 | TGTGCCAGCAGCCAGGGAGGGAATCAGCCCCAGCATTTT | CASSQGGNQPQHF
TRBJ2-1 | TRBD2 | - | TRBV9 | TGTGCCAGCAGCGTCTCCCTTAGCGGGGGGTTTGGGGACAATGAGCAGTTCTTC | CASSVSLSGGFGDNEQFF
TRBJ1-4 | - | - | TRBV4-1 | TGCGCCAGCAGCCTGCTTGGAGAAAAACTGTTTTTT | CASSLLGEKLFF
TRBJ2-7 | - | once | TRBV14 | TGTGCCAGCAGCCAAGATTCGGGGATCTACGAGCAGTACTTC | CASSQDSGIYEQYF
TRBJ1-2 | - | once | TRBV6-1 | TGTGCCAGCAGTGAAGGAGTCCCATACGATGGCTACACCTTC | CASSEGVPYDGYTF
TRBJ2-5 | TRBD2 | - | TRBV5-4 | TGTGCCAGCAGCTCGCCCGGGGGGGAGACCCAGTACTTC | CASSSPGGETQYF
TRBJ1-2 | - | few | TRBV19 | TGTGCCAGTACCCCTACAGGGTGGGGGGGCTATGGCTACACCTTC | CASTPTGWGGYGYTF
TRBJ2-2 | TRBD1 | few | TRBV6-6 | TGTGCCAGCAGTCCACAGGGGTCCGGGGAGCTGTTTTTT | CASSPQGSGELFF
TRBJ1-5 | - | - | TRBV7-8 | TGTGCCAGCACCCCCCTTTGGAGTACCCCCAATCAGCCCCAGCATTTT | CASTPLWSTPNQPQHF
TRBJ1-1 | - | - | TRBV12-5 | TGTGCTAGTGGTTTTCAGGGAACTGAAGCTTTCTTT | CASGFQGTEAFF
TRBJ1-2 | TRBD1 | - | TRBV30 | TGTGCCACCGATCCGGGACAGGGGGCTTACTATGGCTACACCTTC | CATDPGQGAYYGYTF
TRBJ1-2 | TRBD1 | - | TRBV19 | TGTGCCAGTAGTCCACAGGGGGCGTATGGCTACACCTTC | CASSPQGAYGYTF
TRBJ2-1 | TRBD2 | - | TRBV2 | TGTGCCAGCAGTCGACTAGCGGGACCCTACAATGAGCAGTTCTTC | CASSRLAGPYNEQFF
TRBJ1-6 | TRBD1 | - | TRBV2 | TGTGCCAGCAACAGACAGGGGACGCTTCCCCTCCACTTT | CASNRQGTLPLHF
TRBJ1-5 | - | - | TRBV4-1 | TGCGCCAGCAGCCGGACACCTCTTCGCAATCAGCCCCAGCATTTT | CASSRTPLRNQPQHF
TRBJ1-2 | - | few | TRBV9 | TGTGCCAGCAGCGTAGTAGAGGGAGATGGCTACACCTTC | CASSVVEGDGYTF